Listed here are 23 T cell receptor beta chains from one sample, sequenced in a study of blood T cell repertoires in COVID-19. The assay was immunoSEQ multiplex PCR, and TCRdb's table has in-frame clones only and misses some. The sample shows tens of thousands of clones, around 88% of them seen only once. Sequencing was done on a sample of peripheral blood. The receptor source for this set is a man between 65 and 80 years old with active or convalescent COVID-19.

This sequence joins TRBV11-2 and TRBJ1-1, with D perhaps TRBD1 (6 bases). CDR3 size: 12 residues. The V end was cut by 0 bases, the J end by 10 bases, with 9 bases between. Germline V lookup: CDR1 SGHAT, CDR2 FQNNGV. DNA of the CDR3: TGTGCCAGCAGCTTAGAGGGGGGGCCAGCTTTCTTT. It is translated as CASSLEGGPAFF.

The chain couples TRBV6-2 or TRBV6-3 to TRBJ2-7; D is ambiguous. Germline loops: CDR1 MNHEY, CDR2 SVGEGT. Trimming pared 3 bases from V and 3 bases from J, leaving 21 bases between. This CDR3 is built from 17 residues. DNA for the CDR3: TGTGCCAGCAGTTATAAGAGCGATCAACGGCGAAACTACGAGCAGTACTTC. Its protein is CASSYKSDQRRNYEQYF.

The CDR3 nucleotides are TGTGCCAGCAGCTTACTAGGGGCTTACCGCACAGATACGCAGTATTTT. It translates to CASSLLGAYRTDTQYF. The V call is TRBV11-1, the J call TRBJ2-3, with D maybe TRBD1 (5 bases). Looked up from germline, CDR1 is SGHAT and CDR2 is FQDESV (reference sequence). Trimming took off 2 bases at V and 1 base at J, with 13 bases between the two ends. The CDR3 sequence is 16 residues long. The whole variable domain, filled in from reference TRBV11-1 and TRBJ2-3, reads EAEVAQSPRYKITEKSQAVAFWCDPISGHATLYWYRQILGQGPELLVQFQDESVVDDSQLPKDRFSAERLKGVDSTLKIQPAELGDSAMYLCASSLLGAYRTDTQYFGPGTRLTVL.

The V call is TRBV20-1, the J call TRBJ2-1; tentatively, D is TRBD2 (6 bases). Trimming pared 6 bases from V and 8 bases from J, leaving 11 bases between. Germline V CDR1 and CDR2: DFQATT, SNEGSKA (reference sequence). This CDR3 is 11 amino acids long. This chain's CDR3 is CSARGLDEQFF. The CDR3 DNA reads TGCAGTGCCCGGGGGTTAGATGAGCAGTTCTTC.

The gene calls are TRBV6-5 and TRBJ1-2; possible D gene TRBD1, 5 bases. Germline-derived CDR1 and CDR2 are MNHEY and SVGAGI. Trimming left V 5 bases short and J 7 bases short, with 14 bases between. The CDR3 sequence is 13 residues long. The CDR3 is CASSPPTEAGYTF. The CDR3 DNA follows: TGTGCCAGCAGTCCCCCGACAGAAGCTGGCTACACCTTC.

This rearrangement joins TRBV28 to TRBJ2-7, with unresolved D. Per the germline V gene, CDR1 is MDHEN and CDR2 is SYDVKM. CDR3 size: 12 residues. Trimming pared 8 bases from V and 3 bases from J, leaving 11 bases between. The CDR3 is CASVGAHYEQYF. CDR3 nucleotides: TGTGCCAGCGTGGGCGCCCACTACGAGCAGTACTTC. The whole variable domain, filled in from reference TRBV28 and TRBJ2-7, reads DVKVTQSSRYLVKRTGEKVFLECVQDMDHENMFWYRQDPGLGLRLIYFSYDVKMKEKGDIPEGYSVSREKKERFSLILESASTNQTSMYLCASVGAHYEQYFGPGTRLTVT.

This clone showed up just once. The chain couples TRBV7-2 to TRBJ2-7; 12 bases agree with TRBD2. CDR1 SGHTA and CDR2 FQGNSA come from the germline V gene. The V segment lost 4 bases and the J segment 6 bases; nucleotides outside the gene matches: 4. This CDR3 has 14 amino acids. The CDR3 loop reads CASSSLAGGGEQYF. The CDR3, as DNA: TGTGCCAGCAGCTCGCTAGCGGGAGGGGGCGAGCAGTACTTC.

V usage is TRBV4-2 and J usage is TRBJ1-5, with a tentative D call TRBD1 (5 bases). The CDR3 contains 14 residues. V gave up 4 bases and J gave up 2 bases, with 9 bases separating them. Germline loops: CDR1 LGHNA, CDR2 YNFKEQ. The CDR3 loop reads CASSPTVGNQPQHF. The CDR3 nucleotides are TGTGCCAGCAGCCCGACAGTGGGCAATCAGCCCCAGCATTTT.

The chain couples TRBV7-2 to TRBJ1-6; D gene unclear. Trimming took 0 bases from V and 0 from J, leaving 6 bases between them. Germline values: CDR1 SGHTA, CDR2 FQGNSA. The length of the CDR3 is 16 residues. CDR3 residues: CASSLARSSYNSPLHF. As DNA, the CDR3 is TGTGCCAGCAGCTTAGCGAGGAGCTCCTATAATTCACCCCTCCACTTT. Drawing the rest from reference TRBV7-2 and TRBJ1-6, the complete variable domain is GAGVSQSPSNKVTEKGKDVELRCDPISGHTALYWYRQSLGQGLEFLIYFQGNSAPDKSGLPSDRFSAERTGGSVSTLTIQRTQQEDSAVYLCASSLARSSYNSPLHFGNGTRLTVT.

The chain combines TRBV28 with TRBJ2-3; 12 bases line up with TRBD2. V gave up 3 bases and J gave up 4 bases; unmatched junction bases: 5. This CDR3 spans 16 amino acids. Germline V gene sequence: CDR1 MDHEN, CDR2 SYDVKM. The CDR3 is CASSFVLAGGPDTQYF. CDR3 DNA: TGTGCCAGCAGTTTCGTACTAGCGGGAGGACCAGATACGCAGTATTTT.

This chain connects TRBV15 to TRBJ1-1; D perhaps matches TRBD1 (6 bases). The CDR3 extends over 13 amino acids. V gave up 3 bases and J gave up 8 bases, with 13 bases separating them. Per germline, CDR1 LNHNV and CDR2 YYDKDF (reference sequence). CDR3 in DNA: TGTGCCACCAGCAGGCACAGGGCAGAGGAAGCTTTCTTT. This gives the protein CATSRHRAEEAFF.

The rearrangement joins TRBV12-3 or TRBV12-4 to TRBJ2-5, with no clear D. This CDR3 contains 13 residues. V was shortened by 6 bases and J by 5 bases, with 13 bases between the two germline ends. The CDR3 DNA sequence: TGTGCCAGCAGGGAAAACTTCGGGGAGACCCAGTACTTC. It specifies CASRENFGETQYF.

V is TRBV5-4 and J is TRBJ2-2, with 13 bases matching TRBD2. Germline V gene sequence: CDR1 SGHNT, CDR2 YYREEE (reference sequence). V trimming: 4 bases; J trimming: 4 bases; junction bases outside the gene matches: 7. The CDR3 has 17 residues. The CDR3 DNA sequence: TGTGCCAGCAGCCGACTAGCGGGAGGCGGCTTCACCGGGGAGCTGTTTTTT. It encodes CASSRLAGGGFTGELFF. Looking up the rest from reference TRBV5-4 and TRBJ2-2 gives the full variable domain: ETGVTQSPTHLIKTRGQQVTLRCSSQSGHNTVSWYQQALGQGPQFIFQYYREEENGRGNFPPRFSGLQFPNYSSELNVNALELDDSALYLCASSRLAGGGFTGELFFGEGSRLTVL.

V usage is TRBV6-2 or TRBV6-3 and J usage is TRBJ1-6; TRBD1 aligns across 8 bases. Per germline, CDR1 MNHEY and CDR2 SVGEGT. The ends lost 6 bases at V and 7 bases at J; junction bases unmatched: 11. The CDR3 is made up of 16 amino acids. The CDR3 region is CASSSVRGPGNSPLHF. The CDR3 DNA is TGTGCCAGCAGCTCCGTCAGGGGGCCGGGGAATTCACCCCTCCACTTT.

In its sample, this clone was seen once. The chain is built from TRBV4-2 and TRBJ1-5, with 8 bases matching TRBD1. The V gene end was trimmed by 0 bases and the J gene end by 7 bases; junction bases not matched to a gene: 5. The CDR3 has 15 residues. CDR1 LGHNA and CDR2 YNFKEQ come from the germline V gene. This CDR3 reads CASSQDDRGGQPQHF. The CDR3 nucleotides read TGTGCCAGCAGCCAAGATGACAGGGGTGGACAGCCCCAGCATTTT.

Here the CDR3 reads CASSRQGSTDTQYF. The CDR3 nucleotides read TGTGCCAGTAGCAGACAGGGATCCACAGATACGCAGTATTTT. The V gene is TRBV19, the J gene TRBJ2-3; 7 nucleotides align to TRBD1. With V trimmed by 6 bases and J by 2 bases, 5 bases remained unmatched. This CDR3 is 14 amino acids long. CDR1 is LNHDA and CDR2 is SQIVND in the germline V gene (reference sequence).

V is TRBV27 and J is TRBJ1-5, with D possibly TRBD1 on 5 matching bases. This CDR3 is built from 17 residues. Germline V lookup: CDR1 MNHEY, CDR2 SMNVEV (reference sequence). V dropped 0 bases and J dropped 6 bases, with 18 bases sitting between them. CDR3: CASSLSYGRAVRQPQHF. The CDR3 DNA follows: TGTGCCAGCAGTTTATCGTATGGCAGGGCGGTTCGTCAGCCCCAGCATTTT.

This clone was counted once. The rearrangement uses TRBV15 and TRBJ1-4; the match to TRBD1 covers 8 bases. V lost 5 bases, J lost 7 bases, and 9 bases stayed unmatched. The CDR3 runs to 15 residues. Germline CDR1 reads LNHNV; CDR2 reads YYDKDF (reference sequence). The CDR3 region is CATSYQQGGGEKLFF. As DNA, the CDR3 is TGTGCCACCAGCTATCAACAGGGGGGAGGTGAAAAACTGTTTTTT.

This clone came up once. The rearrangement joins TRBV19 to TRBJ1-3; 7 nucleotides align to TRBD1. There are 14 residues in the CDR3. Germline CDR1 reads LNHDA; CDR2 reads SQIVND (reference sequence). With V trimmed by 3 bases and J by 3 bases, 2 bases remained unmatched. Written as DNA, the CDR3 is TGTGCCAGTAGTATTGGGACAGTTGGAAACACCATATATTTT. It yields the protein CASSIGTVGNTIYF. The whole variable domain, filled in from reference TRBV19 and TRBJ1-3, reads DGGITQSPKYLFRKEGQNVTLSCEQNLNHDAMYWYRQDPGQGLRLIYYSQIVNDFQKGDIAEGYSVSREKKESFPLTVTSAQKNPTAFYLCASSIGTVGNTIYFGEGSWLTVV.

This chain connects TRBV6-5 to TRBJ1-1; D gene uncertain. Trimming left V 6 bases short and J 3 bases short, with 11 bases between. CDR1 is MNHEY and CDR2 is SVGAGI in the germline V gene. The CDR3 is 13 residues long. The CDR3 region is CASRRPADTEAFF. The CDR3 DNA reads TGTGCCAGCAGGAGGCCGGCTGACACTGAAGCTTTCTTT.

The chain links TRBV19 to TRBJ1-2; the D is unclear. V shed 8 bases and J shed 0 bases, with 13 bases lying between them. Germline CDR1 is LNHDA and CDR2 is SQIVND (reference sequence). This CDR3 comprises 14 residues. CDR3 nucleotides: TGTGCCAGTTTAGGACGGACTACTAACTATGGCTACACCTTC. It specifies CASLGRTTNYGYTF. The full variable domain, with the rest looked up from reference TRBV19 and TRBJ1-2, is DGGITQSPKYLFRKEGQNVTLSCEQNLNHDAMYWYRQDPGQGLRLIYYSQIVNDFQKGDIAEGYSVSREKKESFPLTVTSAQKNPTAFYLCASLGRTTNYGYTFGSGTRLTVV.

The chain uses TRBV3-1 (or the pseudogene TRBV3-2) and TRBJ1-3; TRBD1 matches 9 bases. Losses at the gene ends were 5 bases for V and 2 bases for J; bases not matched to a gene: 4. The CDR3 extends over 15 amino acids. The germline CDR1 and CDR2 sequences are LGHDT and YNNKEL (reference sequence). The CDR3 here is CASSSRDRAGNTIYF. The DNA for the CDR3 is TGTGCCAGCAGCTCCCGGGACAGGGCTGGAAACACCATATATTTT.

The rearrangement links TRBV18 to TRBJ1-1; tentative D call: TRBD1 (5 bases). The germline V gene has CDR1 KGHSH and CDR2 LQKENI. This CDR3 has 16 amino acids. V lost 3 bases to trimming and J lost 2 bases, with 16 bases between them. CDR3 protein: CASSPLGGMGNTEAFF. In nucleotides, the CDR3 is TGTGCCAGCTCACCCCTTGGGGGGATGGGAAACACTGAAGCTTTCTTT.